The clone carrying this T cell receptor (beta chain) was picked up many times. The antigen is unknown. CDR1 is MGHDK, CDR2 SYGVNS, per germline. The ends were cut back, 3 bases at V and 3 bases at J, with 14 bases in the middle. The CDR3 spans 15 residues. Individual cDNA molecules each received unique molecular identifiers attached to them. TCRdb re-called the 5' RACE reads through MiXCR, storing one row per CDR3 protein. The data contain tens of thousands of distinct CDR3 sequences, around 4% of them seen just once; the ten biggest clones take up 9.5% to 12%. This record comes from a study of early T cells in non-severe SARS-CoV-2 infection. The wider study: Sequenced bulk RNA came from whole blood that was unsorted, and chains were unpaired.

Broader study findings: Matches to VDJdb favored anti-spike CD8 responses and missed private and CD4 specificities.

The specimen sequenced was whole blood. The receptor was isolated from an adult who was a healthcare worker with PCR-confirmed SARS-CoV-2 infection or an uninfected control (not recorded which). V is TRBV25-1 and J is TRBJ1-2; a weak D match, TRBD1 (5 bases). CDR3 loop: CASSDLWGGDYGYTF. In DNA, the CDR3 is TGTGCCAGCAGTGATCTCTGGGGGGGAGACTATGGCTACACCTTC.